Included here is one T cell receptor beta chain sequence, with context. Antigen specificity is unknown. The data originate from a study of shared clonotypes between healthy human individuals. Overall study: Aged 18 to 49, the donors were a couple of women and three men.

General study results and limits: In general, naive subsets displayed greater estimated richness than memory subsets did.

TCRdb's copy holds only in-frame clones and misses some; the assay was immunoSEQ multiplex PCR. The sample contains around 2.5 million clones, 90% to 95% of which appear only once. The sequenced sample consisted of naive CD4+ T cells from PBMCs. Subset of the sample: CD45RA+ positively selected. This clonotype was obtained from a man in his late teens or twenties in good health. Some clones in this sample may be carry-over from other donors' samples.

This CDR3 reads CASSVRGRWTEAFF. The CDR3 coding sequence is TGTGCCAGCAGTGTGAGGGGGCGCTGGACTGAAGCTTTCTTT. This chain joins TRBV6-1 and TRBJ1-1; 7 bases agree with TRBD1. V shed 4 bases and J 5 bases; nucleotides not matched to a gene: 7. The CDR3 is made up of 14 amino acids. From germline, CDR1 is MNHNS and CDR2 SASEGT.